This T cell receptor beta chain was retrieved from a study of T-cell reconstitution after alpha-beta-depleted transplantation in children. A TCRbeta library incorporating unique molecular identifiers was prepared. TCRdb re-derived calls from the PCR reads in MiXCR, one entry per CDR3 protein. The repertoire has 500,000 or so distinct CDR3 sequences, about an eighth of them found once; the top ten carry 12% to 15%. This CDR3 contains 15 residues. The V and J ends lost 2 bases and 3 bases respectively, with 13 bases between them. Looked up from germline, CDR1 is SGHTA and CDR2 is FQGNSA. Overall study findings and caveats: Counts and diversity of T cells one year after transplant came mostly from newly produced T cells. Reports say that about two months after transplant, the alpha-beta T cells came out of several hundred graft clones that had expanded. Recipient T cells and thymic progenitors that survived were the source of the high TCRbeta diversity seen at day 60 in some patients.

In regard to this clonotype: Its target is not known.

The receptor was derived from a female patient aged 2 to 10 who had a stem cell transplant for aplastic anemia, so the T cells may come from the graft donor. The rearrangement links TRBV7-2 to TRBJ2-5, with D maybe TRBD1 (7 bases). Material: PBMCs, mostly from graft donor cells, obtained 180 days after TCRalphabeta/CD19-depleted stem cell transplant. CDR3 protein: CASSLQGGEKETQYF. CDR3 nucleotide sequence: TGTGCCAGCAGCTTACAGGGGGGAGAGAAAGAGACCCAGTACTTC.